This T cell receptor (beta chain) was recovered during a study of blood T cell repertoires in COVID-19. For the study at large: Collection of acute and convalescent COVID-19 samples took place in the United States, Italy and Spain. From T cells, B-cell-depleted T cells, or PBMCs came the material, which was cDNA or gDNA.

Authors' analysis steps: Reference gene primer amplification yielded estimated nucleated cell counts. The data were produced by immunoSEQ multiplex PCR, yet TCRdb's version contains in-frame clones alone and is incomplete. Clonal size and the V and J genes are those of that table, whereas D and trimming came from the DNA. The sample has 200,000 to 300,000 clones; around 85% are singletons. This clone was detected a few times. This CDR3 has 18 residues. Germline-derived CDR1 and CDR2 are MGHRA and YSYEKL. Trimming pared 2 bases from V and 2 bases from J, leaving 19 bases between. The sequencing input was peripheral blood. V gene TRBV4-1 combines with J gene TRBJ1-5; a possible D gene is TRBD1 (5 bases). The sequence was obtained from a man at least 80 years old with acute or convalescent COVID-19. The chain's CDR3 is CASSQRGPVEVGNQPQHF. The DNA for the CDR3 is TGCGCCAGCAGCCAAAGGGGTCCAGTGGAAGTAGGCAATCAGCCCCAGCATTTT.